One sample yielded the 20 T cell receptor beta chains listed below, sequenced in a study of blood T cell repertoires in COVID-19. Here immunoSEQ multiplex PCR was the method, and the copy in TCRdb shows in-frame clones only, minus some. In the table there are about 170,000 clones, about 87% of which are singletons. The specimen was peripheral blood. The receptors come from a woman older than 75 with COVID-19, enrolled during active disease.

Here the CDR3 DNA reads TGTGCCAGTAGTATAGGACAGGCCTCTGGGGCCAACGTCCTGACTTTC. Its protein is CASSIGQASGANVLTF. V and J are TRBV19 and TRBJ2-6; tentative D call: TRBD1 (6 bases). CDR3 size: 16 residues. In germline, CDR1 is LNHDA, CDR2 SQIVND (reference sequence). Trimming took 1 base from V and 0 from J, leaving 7 bases between them.

The chain joins TRBV21-1 to TRBJ1-1; the D call TRBD1 from the table was never checked on the DNA. TRBV21-1 represents a pseudogene. The CDR3 covers 18 residues. The chain's CDR3 is CASSNPHAKTGHSTEAFF. As DNA, the CDR3 is TGTGCCAGCAGCAACCCACATGCTAAGACAGGGCATTCCACTGAAGCTTTCTTT.

The V and J genes are TRBV5-5 and TRBJ2-3; TRBD1 is a possible D gene (6 bases). V dropped 0 bases and J dropped 6 bases, with 17 bases sitting between them. The CDR3 is 16 residues long. Germline lookup yields CDR1 SGHKS and CDR2 YYEKEE (reference sequence). Here the CDR3 reads CASSLALTGLWDTQYF. CDR3 DNA sequence: TGTGCCAGCAGCTTGGCCCTAACAGGGTTATGGGATACGCAGTATTTT.

J is TRBJ2-7 and V is TRBV6-2 or TRBV6-3; 9 nucleotides match TRBD1. Trimming cost V 7 bases and J 1 base; bases outside gene matches: 8. The germline CDR1 and CDR2 sequences are MNHEY and SVGEGT. The CDR3 sequence is 15 residues long. This chain's CDR3 is CASNPPGQGSYEQYF. As DNA, the CDR3 is TGTGCCAGCAACCCTCCGGGACAGGGATCCTACGAGCAGTACTTC.

This clone was observed a few times. The chain couples TRBV19 to TRBJ1-6, with 9 bases lining up with TRBD1. V gave up 6 bases and J gave up 6 bases; unmatched junction bases: 6. The CDR3 length is 15 residues. Per the germline V gene, CDR1 is LNHDA and CDR2 is SQIVND (reference sequence). CDR3 coding DNA: TGTGCCAGTAGGGTCGGGACAGGGCTTAATTCACCCCTCCACTTT. Protein: CASRVGTGLNSPLHF. Together with reference TRBV19 and TRBJ1-6, the CDR3 gives the full variable domain: DGGITQSPKYLFRKEGQNVTLSCEQNLNHDAMYWYRQDPGQGLRLIYYSQIVNDFQKGDIAEGYSVSREKKESFPLTVTSAQKNPTAFYLCASRVGTGLNSPLHFGNGTRLTVT.

The chain combines TRBV28 with TRBJ1-5; 8 bases map to TRBD1. The CDR3 runs to 16 residues. Per germline, CDR1 MDHEN and CDR2 SYDVKM. Trimming at V came to 7 bases and at J to 1 base, leaving 9 bases not matched to a gene. The CDR3 DNA reads as TGTGCCAGCAAGCAGGACAGGGCTAGGAGCAATCAGCCCCAGCATTTT. Protein: CASKQDRARSNQPQHF.

The chain has TRBV6-2 or TRBV6-3 and TRBJ2-1; D ambiguous. Germline lookup yields CDR1 MNHEY and CDR2 SVGEGT. V was pared by 6 bases and J by 7 bases, with 10 bases between. The CDR3 sequence is 12 residues long. The CDR3 coding sequence is TGTGCCAGCAGCCAATCTCGTAATGAGCAGTTCTTC. This translates into CASSQSRNEQFF.

This chain connects TRBV12-3 or TRBV12-4 to TRBJ2-5, with 7 bases matching TRBD2. V shed 5 bases and J 5 bases; nucleotides not matched to a gene: 5. The CDR3 extends over 13 amino acids. The CDR3 DNA reads as TGTGCCAGCAGTCCGCGGGAGAGGGAGACCCAGTACTTC. This codes for CASSPRERETQYF.

This clone was recorded only once. This chain uses TRBV28 with TRBJ1-2; 8 nucleotides match TRBD1. The CDR3 consists of 15 residues. In germline, CDR1 is MDHEN, CDR2 SYDVKM. Trimming removed 1 base from V and 3 bases from J; junction bases left unmatched: 4. The CDR3 reads CASSLSGGSYYGYTF. CDR3 bases: TGTGCCAGCAGTTTATCAGGGGGCTCTTACTATGGCTACACCTTC.

The rearrangement joins TRBV9 to TRBJ1-4; D perhaps matches TRBD1 (5 bases). V was shortened by 2 bases and J by 8 bases, with 13 bases between the two germline ends. Germline CDR1 SGDLS, CDR2 YYNGEE. CDR3 size: 14 residues. DNA of the CDR3: TGTGCCAGCAGCGTTCAGGGCGCGGAAGAAAAACTGTTTTTT. Protein sequence: CASSVQGAEEKLFF.

This clone was counted between two and nine times. The rearrangement links TRBV6-5 to TRBJ1-1, with 11 bases matching TRBD1. The germline V gene encodes CDR1 MNHEY and CDR2 SVGAGI. The junction had 7 bases not matched to a gene; V was cut back by 8 bases and J by 8 bases. The CDR3 has 13 residues. CDR3 DNA: TGTGCCAGCGCTTTTAGGACAGGGGGCGAAGCTTTCTTT. Protein product: CASAFRTGGEAFF.

The rearrangement joins TRBV21-1 to TRBJ1-4; the D segment call TRBD1 is taken from the table without a DNA check. TRBV21-1 is deemed a pseudogene. The CDR3 is made up of 16 amino acids. The CDR3 is CASSNPPGQGCEKLFF. Written as DNA, the CDR3 is TGTGCCAGCAGCAATCCGCCGGGACAGGGATGTGAAAAACTGTTTTTT.

CDR3 nucleotide sequence: TGCGCCAGCAGCTTGGGACAGGATCTAGCCAAAAACATTCAGTACTTC. It translates to CASSLGQDLAKNIQYF. The chain recombines TRBV5-1 with TRBJ2-4; D possibly corresponds to TRBD1 (6 bases). The CDR3 loop spans 16 amino acids. Germline CDR1 is SGHRS and CDR2 is YFSETQ. The V gene lost 0 bases and the J gene lost 0 bases, with 10 bases spanning the gap.

The chain joins TRBV7-9 to TRBJ1-1; TRBD1 matches at 7 bases. Germline loops: CDR1 SEHNR, CDR2 FQNEAQ (reference sequence). V lost 5 bases and J lost 0; bases outside the gene matches: 3. The CDR3 spans 14 residues. In DNA form, the CDR3 reads TGTGCCAGCAGCCCCGGACAGGTGAACACTGAAGCTTTCTTT. Translating it yields CASSPGQVNTEAFF.

V and J are TRBV5-1 and TRBJ2-7; 9 bases fit TRBD2. V was clipped by 2 bases and J by 0 bases; unmatched bases: 3. The CDR3 is 15 amino acids. CDR1 SGHRS and CDR2 YFSETQ come from the germline V gene. The CDR3 region is CASSFRTSASYEQYF. The CDR3 DNA reads as TGCGCCAGCAGCTTTCGGACTAGCGCCTCCTACGAGCAGTACTTC.

The chain uses TRBV7-9 and TRBJ1-5, with D tentatively TRBD1 (6 bases). This CDR3 spans 16 amino acids. Trimming left V 3 bases short and J 11 bases short, with 23 bases between. Germline V gives CDR1 SEHNR, CDR2 FQNEAQ (reference sequence). The CDR3: CASSFRSARGEGSQHF. CDR3 nucleotide sequence: TGTGCCAGCAGCTTTCGTAGTGCCAGGGGAGAGGGGTCCCAGCATTTT.

The V and J genes are TRBV19 and TRBJ2-7; 14 bases match TRBD2. The CDR3 extends over 14 amino acids. Germline V gene sequence: CDR1 LNHDA, CDR2 SQIVND (reference sequence). The V gene end was trimmed by 6 bases and the J gene end by 6 bases; junction bases not matched to a gene: 4. As DNA, the CDR3 is TGTGCCAGTAGGGGACTAGCGGGAGTCGGCGAGCAGTACTTC. This codes for CASRGLAGVGEQYF. Looking up the rest from reference TRBV19 and TRBJ2-7 gives the full variable domain: DGGITQSPKYLFRKEGQNVTLSCEQNLNHDAMYWYRQDPGQGLRLIYYSQIVNDFQKGDIAEGYSVSREKKESFPLTVTSAQKNPTAFYLCASRGLAGVGEQYFGPGTRLTVT.

This sequence joins TRBV6-4 and TRBJ1-1; D ambiguous. The CDR3 has 13 residues. The V end lost 4 bases, the J end lost 1 base, and 7 bases lay between the germline ends. The V gene's germline CDR1 is MRHNA and CDR2 SNTAGT. DNA for the CDR3: TGTGCCAGCAGTGCACTCGAGAACACTGAAGCTTTCTTT. Protein sequence: CASSALENTEAFF.

As for this clone: Distinct nucleotide sequences in the sample also encode this CDR3. The rearrangement joins TRBV6-5 to TRBJ2-7; perhaps TRBD1 as D (5 bases). The CDR3 runs to 14 residues. The germline gives CDR1 MNHEY, CDR2 SVGAGI. Trimming took 0 bases from V and 3 from J, leaving 9 bases between them. CDR3 loop: CASSYSRQHYEQYF. DNA for the CDR3: TGTGCCAGCAGTTACTCCAGACAGCACTACGAGCAGTACTTC.

This rearrangement joins TRBV5-4 to TRBJ2-5, with a weak D call TRBD1 (6 bases). The CDR3 is 17 residues long. Trimming pared 6 bases from V and 6 bases from J, leaving 27 bases between. The germline gives CDR1 SGHNT, CDR2 YYREEE (reference sequence). DNA for the CDR3: TGTGCCAGCACCCCGGACAGCGGAGTAAATTTATATCAGACCCAGTACTTC. Its protein product is CASTPDSGVNLYQTQYF.